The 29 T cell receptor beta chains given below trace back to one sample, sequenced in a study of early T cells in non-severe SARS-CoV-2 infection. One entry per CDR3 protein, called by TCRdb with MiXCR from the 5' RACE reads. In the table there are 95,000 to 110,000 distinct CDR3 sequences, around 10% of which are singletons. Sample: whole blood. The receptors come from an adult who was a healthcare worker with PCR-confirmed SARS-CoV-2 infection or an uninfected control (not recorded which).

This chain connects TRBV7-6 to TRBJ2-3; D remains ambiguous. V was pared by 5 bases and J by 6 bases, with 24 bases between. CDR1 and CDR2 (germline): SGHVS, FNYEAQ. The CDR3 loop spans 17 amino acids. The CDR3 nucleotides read TGTGCCAGCAGCGCCGCCCTAGGGCCCGCGCCGCCGGATACGCAGTATTTT. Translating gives CASSAALGPAPPDTQYF.

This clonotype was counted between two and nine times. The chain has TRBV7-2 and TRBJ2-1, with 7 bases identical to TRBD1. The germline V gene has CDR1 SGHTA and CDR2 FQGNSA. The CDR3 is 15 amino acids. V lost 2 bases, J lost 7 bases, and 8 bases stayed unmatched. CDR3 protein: CASSLPLTRGNEQFF. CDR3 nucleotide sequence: TGTGCCAGCAGCTTACCACTGACCAGGGGGAATGAGCAGTTCTTC.

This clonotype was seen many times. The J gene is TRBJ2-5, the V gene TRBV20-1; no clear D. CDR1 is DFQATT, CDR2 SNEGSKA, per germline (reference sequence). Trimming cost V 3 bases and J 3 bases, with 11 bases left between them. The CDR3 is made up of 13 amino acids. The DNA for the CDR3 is TGCAGTGCTAGGGCCGCACTAAAAGAGACCCAGTACTTC. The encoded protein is CSARAALKETQYF.

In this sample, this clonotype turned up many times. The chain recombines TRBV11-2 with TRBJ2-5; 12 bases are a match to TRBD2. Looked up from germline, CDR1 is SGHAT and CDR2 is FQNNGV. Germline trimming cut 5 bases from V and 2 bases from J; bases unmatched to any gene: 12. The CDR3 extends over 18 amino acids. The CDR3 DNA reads TGTGCCAGCAGCAACGGCTTACTAGCGGGAGGTTGGCAAGAGACCCAGTACTTC. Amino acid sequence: CASSNGLLAGGWQETQYF. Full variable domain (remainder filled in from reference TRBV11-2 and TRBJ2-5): EAGVAQSPRYKIIEKRQSVAFWCNPISGHATLYWYQQILGQGPKLLIQFQNNGVVDDSQLPKDRFSAERLKGVDSTLKIQPAKLEDSAVYLCASSNGLLAGGWQETQYFGPGTRLLVL.

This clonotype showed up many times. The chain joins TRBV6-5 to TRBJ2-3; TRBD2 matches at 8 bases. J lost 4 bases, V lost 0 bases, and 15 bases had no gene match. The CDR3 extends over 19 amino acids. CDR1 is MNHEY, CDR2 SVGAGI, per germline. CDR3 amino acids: CASSYSTGGREGIADTQYF. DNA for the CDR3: TGTGCCAGCAGTTACTCGACTGGTGGACGGGAGGGCATCGCAGATACGCAGTATTTT.

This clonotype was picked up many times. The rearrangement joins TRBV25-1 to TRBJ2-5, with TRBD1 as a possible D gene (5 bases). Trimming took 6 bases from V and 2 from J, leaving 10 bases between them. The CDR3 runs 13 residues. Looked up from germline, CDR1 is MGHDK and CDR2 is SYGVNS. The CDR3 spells CASSVDIQETQYF. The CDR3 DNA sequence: TGTGCCAGCAGCGTGGACATTCAAGAGACCCAGTACTTC.

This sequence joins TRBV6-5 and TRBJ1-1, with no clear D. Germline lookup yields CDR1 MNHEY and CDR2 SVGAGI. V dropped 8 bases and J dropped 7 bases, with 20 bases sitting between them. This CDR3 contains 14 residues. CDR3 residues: CASEAARNSREAFF. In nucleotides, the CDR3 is TGTGCCAGCGAAGCGGCCAGGAATAGCCGTGAAGCTTTCTTT.

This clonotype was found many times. CDR3 DNA sequence: TGTGCCAGTTGCACTAGCGGGAGGGTCAATGAGCAGTTCTTC. Amino acid sequence: CASCTSGRVNEQFF. The chain combines TRBV19 with TRBJ2-1, with 13 bases aligning to TRBD2. The CDR3 is 14 residues long. V was clipped by 8 bases and J by 6 bases; unmatched bases: 4. Germline-derived CDR1 and CDR2 are LNHDA and SQIVND (reference sequence).

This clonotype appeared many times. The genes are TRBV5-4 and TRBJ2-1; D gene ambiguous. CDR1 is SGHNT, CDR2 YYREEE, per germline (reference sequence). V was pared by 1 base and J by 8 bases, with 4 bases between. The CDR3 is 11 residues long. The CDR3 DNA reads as TGTGCCAGCAGCTTGATGGATGAGCAGTTCTTC. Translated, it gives CASSLMDEQFF.

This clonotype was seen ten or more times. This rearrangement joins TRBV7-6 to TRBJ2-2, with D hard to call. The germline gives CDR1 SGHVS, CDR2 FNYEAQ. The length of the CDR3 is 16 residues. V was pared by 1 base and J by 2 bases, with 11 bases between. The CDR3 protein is CASSLVTGYNTGELFF. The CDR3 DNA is TGTGCCAGCAGCTTAGTTACGGGTTATAACACCGGGGAGCTGTTTTTT.

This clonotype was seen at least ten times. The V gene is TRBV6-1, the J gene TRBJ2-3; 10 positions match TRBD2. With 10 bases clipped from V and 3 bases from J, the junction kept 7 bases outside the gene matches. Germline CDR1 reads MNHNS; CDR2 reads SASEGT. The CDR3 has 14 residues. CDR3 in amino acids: CATLLTSGTDTQYF. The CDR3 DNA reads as TGTGCCACCCTACTGACTAGCGGGACAGATACGCAGTATTTT.

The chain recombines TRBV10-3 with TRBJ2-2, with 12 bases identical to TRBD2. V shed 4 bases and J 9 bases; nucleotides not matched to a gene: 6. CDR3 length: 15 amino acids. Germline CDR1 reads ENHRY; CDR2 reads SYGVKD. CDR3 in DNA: TGTGCCATCAGTGCCCCGACTAGCGGGAGCCGGGAGCTGTTTTTT. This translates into CAISAPTSGSRELFF.

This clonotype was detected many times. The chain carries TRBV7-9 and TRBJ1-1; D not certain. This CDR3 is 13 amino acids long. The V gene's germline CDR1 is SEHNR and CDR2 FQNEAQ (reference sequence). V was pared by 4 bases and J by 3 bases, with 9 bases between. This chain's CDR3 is CASSSEGDTEAFF. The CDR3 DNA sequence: TGTGCCAGCAGCTCTGAGGGAGACACTGAAGCTTTCTTT. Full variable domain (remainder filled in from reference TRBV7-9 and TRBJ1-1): DTGVSQNPRHKITKRGQNVTFRCDPISEHNRLYWYRQTLGQGPEFLTYFQNEAQLEKSRLLSDRFSAERPKGSFSTLEIQRTEQGDSAMYLCASSSEGDTEAFFGQGTRLTVV.

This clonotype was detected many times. The CDR3 here is CATSRGFGTGELFF. In DNA, the CDR3 is TGTGCCACCAGCAGAGGCTTCGGCACCGGGGAGCTGTTTTTT. The rearrangement joins TRBV15 to TRBJ2-2; D not resolved. The CDR3 covers 14 residues. Between the trimmed V and J ends, which lost 1 base and 4 bases, there was a span of 7 bases. Looked up from germline, CDR1 is LNHNV and CDR2 is YYDKDF (reference sequence).

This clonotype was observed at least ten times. CDR3 DNA sequence: TGTGCCAGCAGGGCAGGGGGATCGAACACTGAAGCTTTCTTT. Its translation: CASRAGGSNTEAFF. V is TRBV6-2 or TRBV6-3 and J is TRBJ1-1; 7 nucleotides agree with TRBD1. The CDR3 length is 14 residues. V gave up 6 bases and J gave up 1 base; unmatched junction bases: 5. Germline CDR1 is MNHEY and CDR2 is SVGEGT.

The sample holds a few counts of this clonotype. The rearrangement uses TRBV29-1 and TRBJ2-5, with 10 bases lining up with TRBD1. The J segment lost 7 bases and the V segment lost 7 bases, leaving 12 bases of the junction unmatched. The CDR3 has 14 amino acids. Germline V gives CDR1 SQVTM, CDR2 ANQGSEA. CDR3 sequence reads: CSANLRDRGTTQYF. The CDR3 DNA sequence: TGCAGCGCCAATCTCCGGGACAGGGGAACGACCCAGTACTTC. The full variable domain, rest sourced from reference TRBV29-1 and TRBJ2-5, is SAVISQKPSRDICQRGTSLTIQCQVDSQVTMMFWYRQQPGQSLTLIATANQGSEATYESGFVIDKFPISRPNLTFSTLTVSNMSPEDSSIYLCSANLRDRGTTQYFGPGTRLLVL.

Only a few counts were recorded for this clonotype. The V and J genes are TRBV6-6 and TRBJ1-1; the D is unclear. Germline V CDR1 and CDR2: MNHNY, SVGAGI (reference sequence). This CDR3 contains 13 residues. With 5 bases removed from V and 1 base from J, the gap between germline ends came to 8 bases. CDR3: CASSTMRNTEAFF. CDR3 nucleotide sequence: TGTGCCAGCAGTACGATGAGGAACACTGAAGCTTTCTTT.

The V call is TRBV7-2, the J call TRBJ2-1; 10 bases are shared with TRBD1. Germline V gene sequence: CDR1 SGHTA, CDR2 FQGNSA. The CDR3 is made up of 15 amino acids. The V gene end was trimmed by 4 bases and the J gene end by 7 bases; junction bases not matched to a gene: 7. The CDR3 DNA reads TGTGCCAGCAGCTCCGACAGGGGGCTTTTTAATGAGCAGTTCTTC. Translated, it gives CASSSDRGLFNEQFF.

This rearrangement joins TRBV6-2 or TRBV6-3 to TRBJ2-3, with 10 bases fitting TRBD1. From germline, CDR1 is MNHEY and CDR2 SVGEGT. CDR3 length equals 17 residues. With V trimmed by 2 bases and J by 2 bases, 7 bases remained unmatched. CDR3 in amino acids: CASSYETGGWDTDTQYF. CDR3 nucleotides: TGTGCCAGCAGTTACGAGACAGGGGGCTGGGACACAGATACGCAGTATTTT.

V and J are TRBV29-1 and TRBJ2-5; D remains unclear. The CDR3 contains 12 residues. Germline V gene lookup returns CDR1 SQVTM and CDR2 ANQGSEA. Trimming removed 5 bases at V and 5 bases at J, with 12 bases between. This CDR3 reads CSVLRAWETQYF. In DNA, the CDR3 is TGCAGCGTTTTACGTGCATGGGAGACCCAGTACTTC.

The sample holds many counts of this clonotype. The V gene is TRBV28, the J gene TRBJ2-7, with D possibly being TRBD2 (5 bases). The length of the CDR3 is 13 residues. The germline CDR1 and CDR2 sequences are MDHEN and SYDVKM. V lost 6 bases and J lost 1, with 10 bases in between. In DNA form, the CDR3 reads TGTGCCAGCAGGGACTTGGGATCCTACGAGCAGTACTTC. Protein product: CASRDLGSYEQYF.

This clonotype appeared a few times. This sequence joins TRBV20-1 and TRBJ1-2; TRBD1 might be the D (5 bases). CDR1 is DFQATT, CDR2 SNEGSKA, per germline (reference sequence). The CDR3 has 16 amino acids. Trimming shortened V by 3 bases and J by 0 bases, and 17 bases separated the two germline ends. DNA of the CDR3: TGCAGTGCTAGCTCCTATTGGGGCCCCTCTAACTATGGCTACACCTTC. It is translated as CSASSYWGPSNYGYTF.

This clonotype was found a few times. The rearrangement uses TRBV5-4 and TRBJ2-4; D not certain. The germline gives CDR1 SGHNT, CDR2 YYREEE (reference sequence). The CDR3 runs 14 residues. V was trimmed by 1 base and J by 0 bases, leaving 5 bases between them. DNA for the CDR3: TGTGCCAGCAGCTTGATGGGAGCCAAAAACATTCAGTACTTC. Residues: CASSLMGAKNIQYF.

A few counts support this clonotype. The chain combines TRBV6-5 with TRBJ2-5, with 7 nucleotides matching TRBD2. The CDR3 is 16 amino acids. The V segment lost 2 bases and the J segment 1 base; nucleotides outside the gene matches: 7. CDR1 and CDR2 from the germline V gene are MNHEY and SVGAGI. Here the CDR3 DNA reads TGTGCCAGCAGTTACGGCCGAGCGGGGTTCCAAGAGACCCAGTACTTC. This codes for CASSYGRAGFQETQYF.

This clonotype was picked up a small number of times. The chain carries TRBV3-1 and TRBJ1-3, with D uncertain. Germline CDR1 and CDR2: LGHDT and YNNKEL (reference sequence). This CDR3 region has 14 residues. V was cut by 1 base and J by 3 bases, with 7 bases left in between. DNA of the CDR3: TGTGCCAGCAGCCAAGGGCTCAATGGAAACACCATATATTTT. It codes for CASSQGLNGNTIYF.

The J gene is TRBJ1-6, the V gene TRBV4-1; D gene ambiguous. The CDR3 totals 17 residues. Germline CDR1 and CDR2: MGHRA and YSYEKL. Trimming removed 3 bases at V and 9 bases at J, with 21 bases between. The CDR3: CASSHLMPPVTSSPLHF. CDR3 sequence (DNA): TGCGCCAGCAGCCACCTAATGCCCCCCGTTACGTCTTCACCCCTCCACTTT.

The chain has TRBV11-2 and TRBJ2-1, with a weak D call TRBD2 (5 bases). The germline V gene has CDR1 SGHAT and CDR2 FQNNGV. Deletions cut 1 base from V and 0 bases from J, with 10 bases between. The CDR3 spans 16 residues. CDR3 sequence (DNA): TGTGCCAGCAGCTTAGGGACTGGAAGCTCCTACAATGAGCAGTTCTTC. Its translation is CASSLGTGSSYNEQFF.

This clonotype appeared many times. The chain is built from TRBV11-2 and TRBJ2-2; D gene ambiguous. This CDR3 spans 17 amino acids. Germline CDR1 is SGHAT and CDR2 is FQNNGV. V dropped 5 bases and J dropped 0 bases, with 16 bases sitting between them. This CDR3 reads CASSPLGGSANTGELFF. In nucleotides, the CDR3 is TGTGCCAGCAGCCCTCTGGGCGGAAGCGCGAACACCGGGGAGCTGTTTTTT.

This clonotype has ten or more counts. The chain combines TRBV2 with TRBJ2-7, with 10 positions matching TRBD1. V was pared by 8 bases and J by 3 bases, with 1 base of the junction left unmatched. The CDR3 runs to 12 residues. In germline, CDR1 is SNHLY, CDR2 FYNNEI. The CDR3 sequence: CASRDRGYEQYF. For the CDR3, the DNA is TGTGCCAGCCGGGACAGGGGCTACGAGCAGTACTTC.